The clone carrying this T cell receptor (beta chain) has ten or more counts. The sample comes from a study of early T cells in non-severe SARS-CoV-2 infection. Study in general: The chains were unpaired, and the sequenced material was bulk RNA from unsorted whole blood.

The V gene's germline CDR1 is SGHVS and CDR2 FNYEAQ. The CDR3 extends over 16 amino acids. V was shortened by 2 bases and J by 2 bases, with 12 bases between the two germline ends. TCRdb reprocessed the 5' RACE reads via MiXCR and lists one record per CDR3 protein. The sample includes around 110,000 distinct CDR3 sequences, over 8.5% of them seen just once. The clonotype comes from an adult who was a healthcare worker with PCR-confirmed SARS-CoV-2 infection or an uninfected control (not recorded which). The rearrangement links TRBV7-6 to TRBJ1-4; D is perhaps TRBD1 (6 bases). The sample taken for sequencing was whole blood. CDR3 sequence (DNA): TGTGCCAGCAGCTTAATCAGGGGCGCGACTAATGAAAAACTGTTTTTT. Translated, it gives CASSLIRGATNEKLFF.